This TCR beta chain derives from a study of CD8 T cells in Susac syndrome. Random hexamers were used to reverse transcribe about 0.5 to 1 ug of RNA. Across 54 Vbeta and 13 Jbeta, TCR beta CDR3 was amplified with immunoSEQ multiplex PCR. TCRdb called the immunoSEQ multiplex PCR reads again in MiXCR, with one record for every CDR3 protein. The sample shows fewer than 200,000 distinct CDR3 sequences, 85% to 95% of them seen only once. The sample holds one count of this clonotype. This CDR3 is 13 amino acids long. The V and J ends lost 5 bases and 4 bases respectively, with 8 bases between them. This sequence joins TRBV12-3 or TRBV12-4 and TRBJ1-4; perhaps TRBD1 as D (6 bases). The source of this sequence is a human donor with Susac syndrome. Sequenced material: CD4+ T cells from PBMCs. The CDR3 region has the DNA TGTGCCAGCAGTGGACAGTTTAATGAAAAACTGTTTTTT. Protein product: CASSGQFNEKLFF.